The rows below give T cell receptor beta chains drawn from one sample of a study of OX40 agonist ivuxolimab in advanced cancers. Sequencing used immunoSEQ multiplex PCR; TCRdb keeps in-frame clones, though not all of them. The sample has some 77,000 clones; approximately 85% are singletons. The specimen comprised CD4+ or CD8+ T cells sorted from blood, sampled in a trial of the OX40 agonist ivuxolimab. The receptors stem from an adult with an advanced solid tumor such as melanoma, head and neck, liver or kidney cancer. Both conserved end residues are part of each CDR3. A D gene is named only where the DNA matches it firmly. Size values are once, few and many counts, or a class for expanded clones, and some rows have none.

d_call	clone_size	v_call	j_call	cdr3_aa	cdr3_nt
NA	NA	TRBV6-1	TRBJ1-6	CASSDIDGTAGSPLHF	TGTGCCAGCAGTGACATAGACGGGACCGCTGGTTCACCCCTCCACTTT
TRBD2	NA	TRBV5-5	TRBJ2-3	CASSFSGGVDTQYF	TGTGCCAGCAGCTTTAGCGGGGGGGTGGATACGCAGTATTTT
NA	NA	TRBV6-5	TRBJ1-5	CASSPSGVSYQPQHF	TGTGCCAGCAGCCCTTCAGGGGTTTCCTATCAGCCCCAGCATTTT
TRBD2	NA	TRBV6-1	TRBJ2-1	CASSGSGRVNEQFF	TGTGCCAGCAGTGGTAGCGGGAGGGTAAATGAGCAGTTCTTC
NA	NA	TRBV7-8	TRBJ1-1	CASSFSLAGGMNTEAFF	TGTGCCAGCAGCTTTTCCCTGGCCGGGGGCATGAACACTGAAGCTTTCTTT
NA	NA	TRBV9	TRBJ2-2	CASSGTRQWANTGELFF	TGTGCCAGCAGCGGGACCCGACAGTGGGCAAACACCGGGGAGCTGTTTTTT
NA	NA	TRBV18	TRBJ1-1	CASSPSRVAEAFF	TGTGCCAGCTCACCCTCGCGCGTGGCGGAAGCTTTCTTT
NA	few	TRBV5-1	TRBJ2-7	CASSLSANYEQYF	TGCGCCAGCAGCTTGAGTGCTAACTACGAGCAGTACTTC
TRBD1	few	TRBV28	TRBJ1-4	CASRTEDRLNEKLFF	TGTGCCAGCAGGACCGAGGACAGGCTAAATGAAAAACTGTTTTTT
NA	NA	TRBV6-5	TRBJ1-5	CASSYSSFNQPQHF	TGTGCCAGCAGTTACAGTAGTTTCAATCAGCCCCAGCATTTT
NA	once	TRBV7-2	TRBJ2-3	CASSHPRGILRVDTQYF	TGTGCCAGCAGCCATCCACGGGGTATTTTGAGGGTGGATACGCAGTATTTT
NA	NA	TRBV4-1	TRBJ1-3	CASTNLQETGNTIYF	TGCGCCAGCACCAACTTACAGGAAACTGGAAACACCATATATTTT
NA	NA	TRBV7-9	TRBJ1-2	CASSSSWGYTF	TGTGCCAGCAGCTCCTCCTGGGGCTACACCTTC
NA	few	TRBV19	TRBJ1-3	CASSLRTGNTIYF	TGTGCCAGTAGTCTCAGGACGGGAAACACCATATATTTT
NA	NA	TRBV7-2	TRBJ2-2	CASSLVANTGELFF	TGTGCCAGCAGCTTAGTTGCGAACACCGGGGAGCTGTTTTTT